One sample yielded the 11 T cell receptor beta chains listed below, sequenced in a study of blood T cell repertoires in COVID-19. Here immunoSEQ multiplex PCR was the method, and the copy in TCRdb shows in-frame clones only, minus some. The sample holds 300,000 or so clones, under 95% seen once. The sample taken for sequencing was PBMCs or T cells enriched from blood (not recorded which). The receptors stem from a man aged 60 to 69 who had recovered from COVID-19.

This clone came up once. The V gene is TRBV5-8, the J gene TRBJ1-6; D is undetermined. The V gene lost 2 bases and the J gene lost 7 bases, with 7 bases spanning the gap. The CDR3 is made up of 13 amino acids. Per the germline V gene, CDR1 is SGHTS and CDR2 is YDEGEE. CDR3 in amino acids: CASSFRGNSPLHF. CDR3 nucleotides: TGTGCCAGCAGCTTTAGAGGGAATTCACCCCTCCACTTT.

This clone was observed a single time. J is TRBJ1-5 and V is TRBV7-8; perhaps TRBD1 as D (5 bases). Looked up from germline, CDR1 is SGHVS and CDR2 is FQNEAQ. Trimming removed 4 bases at V and 0 bases at J, with 7 bases between. The CDR3 runs 14 residues. Here the CDR3 DNA reads TGTGCCAGCAGCTCGACAGATAGCAATCAGCCCCAGCATTTT. It translates to CASSSTDSNQPQHF.

This chain connects TRBV5-5 to TRBJ1-1; 7 bases line up with TRBD1. J lost 4 bases, V lost 5 bases, and 8 bases had no gene match. The CDR3 length is 14 residues. Germline V CDR1 and CDR2: SGHKS, YYEKEE (reference sequence). CDR3 region: CASRLEGGVTEAFF. CDR3 DNA sequence: TGTGCCAGCAGGCTTGAAGGGGGCGTCACTGAAGCTTTCTTT. Filled out from reference TRBV5-5 and TRBJ1-1, the complete variable domain reads DAGVTQSPTHLIKTRGQQVTLRCSPISGHKSVSWYQQVLGQGPQFIFQYYEKEERGRGNFPDRFSARQFPNYSSELNVNALLLGDSALYLCASRLEGGVTEAFFGQGTRLTVV.

The V gene is TRBV5-1, the J gene TRBJ1-5, with no clear D. Germline-derived CDR1 and CDR2 are SGHRS and YFSETQ. Trimming took 0 bases from V and 0 from J, leaving 7 bases between them. The CDR3 runs to 15 residues. The CDR3 protein is CASSLVPGSNQPQHF. The DNA for the CDR3 is TGCGCCAGCAGCTTGGTTCCGGGTAGCAATCAGCCCCAGCATTTT.

The rearrangement links TRBV19 to TRBJ2-1; 8 bases match TRBD2. Germline V CDR1 and CDR2: LNHDA, SQIVND (reference sequence). The CDR3 runs 16 residues. V trimming: 8 bases; J trimming: 0 bases; junction bases outside the gene matches: 9. CDR3 DNA: TGTGCCAGTCACCGCGGGGGGCGAAGCTCCTACAATGAGCAGTTCTTC. Translated: CASHRGGRSSYNEQFF. The full variable domain, completed using reference TRBV19 and TRBJ2-1, is DGGITQSPKYLFRKEGQNVTLSCEQNLNHDAMYWYRQDPGQGLRLIYYSQIVNDFQKGDIAEGYSVSREKKESFPLTVTSAQKNPTAFYLCASHRGGRSSYNEQFFGPGTRLTVL.

The chain uses TRBV28 and TRBJ2-2, with TRBD1 matching over 7 bases. The junction had 2 bases not matched to a gene; V was cut back by 3 bases and J by 4 bases. The germline V gene has CDR1 MDHEN and CDR2 SYDVKM. The CDR3 contains 14 residues. In nucleotides, the CDR3 is TGTGCCAGCAGTTTTCCAGGGGGCACCGGGGAGCTGTTTTTT. Translating it yields CASSFPGGTGELFF.

The chain joins TRBV5-4 to TRBJ2-5; 7 positions match TRBD2. The J segment lost 5 bases and the V segment lost 4 bases, leaving 5 bases of the junction unmatched. Germline CDR1 is SGHNT and CDR2 is YYREEE (reference sequence). The CDR3 length is 13 residues. CDR3 region: CASSRTSGETQYF. Here the CDR3 DNA reads TGTGCCAGCAGCCGGACTAGTGGGGAGACCCAGTACTTC.

The V and J genes are TRBV7-9 and TRBJ2-7; D is uncertain. The V end lost 1 base, the J end lost 9 bases, and 13 bases lay between the germline ends. The CDR3 loop spans 13 amino acids. The germline V gene has CDR1 SEHNR and CDR2 FQNEAQ (reference sequence). CDR3 sequence reads: CASSLGALTRQYF. The CDR3 DNA reads as TGTGCCAGCAGCTTAGGCGCGCTTACGAGGCAGTACTTC.

The rearrangement uses TRBV5-6 and TRBJ1-5; 7 positions match TRBD1. CDR1 is SGHDT, CDR2 YYEEEE, per germline. The junction had 13 bases not matched to a gene; V was cut back by 1 base and J by 0 bases. The CDR3 consists of 19 residues. The CDR3 spells CASSLSGQSDHYSNQPQHF. CDR3 bases: TGTGCCAGCAGCTTGTCGGGACAGTCTGACCACTATAGCAATCAGCCCCAGCATTTT.

This rearrangement joins TRBV24-1 to TRBJ2-2; 11 bases are shared with TRBD2. The CDR3 is 16 amino acids. CDR1 is KGHDR and CDR2 is SFDVKD in the germline V gene. The junction had 0 bases not matched to a gene; V was cut back by 0 bases and J by 4 bases. As DNA, the CDR3 is TGTGCCACCAGTGATTTGACTAGCGGGAGCACCGGGGAGCTGTTTTTT. Residues: CATSDLTSGSTGELFF.

This chain joins TRBV7-8 and TRBJ1-6; D possibly corresponds to TRBD1 (5 bases). The germline CDR1 and CDR2 sequences are SGHVS and FQNEAQ. This CDR3 has 16 residues. V was cut by 1 base and J by 6 bases, with 13 bases left in between. The CDR3 nucleotides are TGTGCCAGCAGCTTAGGGGGCGGGGGGTTTAATTCACCCCTCCACTTT. Translation gives CASSLGGGGFNSPLHF.